The rows below give T cell receptor beta chains drawn from one sample of a study of CD8 T cells in ankylosing spondylitis. TCRdb ran MiXCR on the 5' RACE reads and lists one entry per CDR3 protein. The sample has hundreds of thousands of distinct CDR3 sequences; approximately 10% are singletons. The specimen was blood, either unsorted or a sorted T cell fraction (not recorded which). These receptors all come from a male donor with ankylosing spondylitis. Each CDR3 is given with its conserved first and last residue. A D gene is named only where the DNA matches it firmly. Expanded clones are given a class, and other clones once, few, many or no size at all.

d_gene	v_gene	j_gene	abundance	CDR3aa	CDR3nt
NA	TRBV28	TRBJ2-1	many	CASSLIRGRRGLNEQFF	TGTGCCAGCAGTTTAATAAGGGGGAGACGGGGTCTGAATGAGCAGTTCTTC
NA	TRBV18	TRBJ2-7	NA	CLGTPSYEQYF	TGCTTGGGCACCCCCTCCTACGAGCAGTACTTC
NA	TRBV20-1	TRBJ1-4	few	CSAGASANEKLFF	TGCAGTGCTGGGGCCTCCGCTAATGAAAAACTGTTTTTT
NA	TRBV9	TRBJ1-6	NA	CASSVGGPSSYNSPLHF	TGTGCCAGCAGCGTAGGAGGCCCGAGCTCCTATAATTCACCCCTCCACTTT
NA	TRBV5-1	TRBJ1-4	few	CASTTGPEDEKLFF	TGCGCCAGCACCACCGGGCCAGAGGATGAAAAACTGTTTTTT
NA	TRBV29-1	TRBJ2-3	many	CSVAGHFKTPDTQYF	TGCAGCGTGGCTGGACACTTCAAAACCCCAGATACGCAGTATTTT
NA	TRBV5-1	TRBJ2-3	few	CASSLVGVSTDTQYF	TGCGCCAGCAGCTTGGTTGGGGTTAGCACAGATACGCAGTATTTT
NA	TRBV12-5	TRBJ1-5	NA	CASGLPNQPQHF	TGTGCTAGTGGTTTGCCAAATCAGCCCCAGCATTTT
NA	TRBV30	TRBJ2-3	few	CAWSFGGEVTDTQYF	TGTGCCTGGAGTTTTGGCGGGGAGGTAACAGATACGCAGTATTTT
NA	TRBV28	TRBJ1-6	few	CASSLFRGVGDNSPLHF	TGTGCCAGCAGTTTATTTCGGGGCGTCGGGGATAATTCACCCCTCCACTTT
TRBD2	TRBV10-2	TRBJ2-3	NA	CASRRGGSTDTQYF	TGCGCCAGCAGGCGGGGGGGGAGCACAGATACGCAGTATTTT
NA	TRBV29-1	TRBJ1-2	many	CSVDPYRIRGRNYGYTF	TGCAGCGTTGATCCTTATAGGATCAGGGGTCGTAACTATGGCTACACCTTC
NA	TRBV20-1	TRBJ1-5	few	CSALRRRSNQPQHF	TGCAGTGCTCTTCGACGACGGAGCAATCAGCCCCAGCATTTT
NA	TRBV7-2	TRBJ1-6	many	CASSSQGGSPLHF	TGTGCCAGCAGCTCGCAGGGAGGTTCACCCCTCCACTTT
NA	TRBV6-1	TRBJ1-1	NA	CASPEWVMNTEAFF	TGTGCCAGCCCCGAATGGGTGATGAACACTGAAGCTTTCTTT
NA	TRBV12-3/TRBV12-4	TRBJ2-2	NA	CASMDTTNTGELFF	TGTGCCAGCATGGACACCACGAACACCGGGGAGCTGTTTTTT
TRBD2	TRBV5-1	TRBJ2-5	many	CASSAGTSGNVETQYF	TGCGCCAGCAGCGCAGGGACTAGCGGGAATGTGGAGACCCAGTACTTC
NA	TRBV11-2	TRBJ2-7	few	CASRRDGLSYEQYF	TGTGCCAGTAGGCGAGACGGGCTTTCCTACGAGCAGTACTTC
NA	TRBV29-1	TRBJ1-4	many	CSVSESFGEKLFF	TGCAGCGTGTCTGAGTCCTTCGGGGAAAAACTGTTTTTT
TRBD1	TRBV20-1	TRBJ2-1	few	CSAGRQGPQDEQFF	TGCAGTGCTGGGAGACAGGGGCCACAAGATGAGCAGTTCTTC
NA	TRBV5-1	TRBJ2-5	NA	CASSPGPIPQETQYF	TGCGCCAGCAGCCCGGGGCCGATACCACAAGAGACCCAGTACTTC
NA	TRBV7-3	TRBJ1-2	many	CASSFYGRYGYTF	TGTGCCAGCAGCTTCTATGGACGCTATGGCTACACCTTC
NA	TRBV27	TRBJ1-1	few	CASSFREATEAFF	TGTGCCAGCAGTTTCAGGGAGGCGACTGAAGCTTTCTTT
NA	TRBV20-1	TRBJ1-1	few	CSASSQPNTEAFF	TGCAGTGCTAGTTCCCAACCGAACACTGAAGCTTTCTTT
TRBD1	TRBV29-1	TRBJ1-4	NA	CSVSTGGDEKLFF	TGCAGCGTTTCAACAGGGGGCGATGAAAAACTGTTTTTT
NA	TRBV16	TRBJ1-1	NA	CASSQFRANTEAFF	TGTGCCAGCAGCCAATTTCGCGCGAACACTGAAGCTTTCTTT
NA	TRBV28	TRBJ2-1	NA	CASSLSRAGAYNEQFF	TGTGCCAGCAGTTTATCTCGGGCAGGGGCCTACAATGAGCAGTTCTTC
NA	TRBV5-1	TRBJ2-5	NA	CASSLDRQGLGETQYF	TGCGCCAGCAGCTTGGACCGACAGGGACTGGGAGAGACCCAGTACTTC
TRBD2	TRBV4-3	TRBJ2-3	NA	CASSPQRVSGGTDTQYF	TGCGCCAGCAGCCCTCAACGGGTAAGCGGGGGCACAGATACGCAGTATTTT
NA	TRBV18	TRBJ1-4	few	CASSPRTADEKLFF	TGTGCCAGCTCACCCAGGACTGCCGATGAAAAACTGTTTTTT
TRBD1	TRBV29-1	TRBJ1-2	many	CSVDAGQGPYGYTF	TGCAGCGTTGACGCCGGACAGGGACCCTATGGCTACACCTTC
NA	TRBV7-2	TRBJ2-2	few	CASSFLGASTGELFF	TGTGCCAGCAGCTTTCTTGGGGCGAGCACCGGGGAGCTGTTTTTT
NA	TRBV20-1	TRBJ1-1	few	CSVRGGSRTEAFF	TGCAGTGTCCGGGGGGGATCGAGGACTGAAGCTTTCTTT
NA	TRBV4-2	TRBJ2-7	few	CASSHPRIYEQYF	TGTGCCAGCAGCCACCCACGGATCTACGAGCAGTACTTC
TRBD2	TRBV6-2/TRBV6-3	TRBJ2-7	few	CASRPRTSGYEQYF	TGTGCCAGCAGACCAAGGACTAGCGGCTACGAGCAGTACTTC
TRBD1	TRBV29-1	TRBJ2-7	many	CSVKGQAREQYF	TGCAGCGTTAAAGGACAGGCTCGCGAGCAGTACTTC
NA	TRBV6-1	TRBJ1-1	many	CASMEGRDTEAFF	TGTGCCAGCATGGAGGGGAGGGACACTGAAGCTTTCTTT
NA	TRBV20-1	TRBJ1-1	many	CSARDLRGWTEAFF	TGCAGTGCTAGAGATCTGAGGGGGTGGACTGAAGCTTTCTTT
NA	TRBV7-8	TRBJ2-2	NA	CASSFMGGNTGELFF	TGTGCCAGCAGCTTTATGGGGGGGAACACCGGGGAGCTGTTTTTT
NA	TRBV5-1	TRBJ2-1	NA	CASSWGHINEQFF	TGCGCCAGCAGCTGGGGACACATCAATGAGCAGTTCTTC
NA	TRBV5-6	TRBJ2-2	NA	CASSLTGSANTGELFF	TGTGCCAGCAGCTTGACAGGGAGCGCGAACACCGGGGAGCTGTTTTTT
TRBD1	TRBV20-1	TRBJ2-1	NA	CSARVSSGTDLNEQFF	TGCAGTGCTAGAGTTTCCTCCGGGACAGACCTCAATGAGCAGTTCTTC
NA	TRBV20-1	TRBJ2-7	NA	CSALEGGSSYEQYF	TGCAGTGCTCTCGAGGGGGGGAGCTCCTACGAGCAGTACTTC
NA	TRBV15	TRBJ2-7	NA	CATSRFGTGSYEQYF	TGTGCCACCAGCCGGTTCGGGACCGGTTCCTACGAGCAGTACTTC
TRBD1	TRBV18	TRBJ2-7	many	CASSPGQNYEQYF	TGCGCCAGCAGCCCGGGACAGAACTACGAGCAGTACTTC
NA	TRBV20-1	TRBJ1-1	few	CSAMSTEAFF	TGCAGTGCTATGAGCACTGAAGCTTTCTTT
TRBD1	TRBV7-9	TRBJ1-6	NA	CASSLGQQNSPLHF	TGTGCCAGCAGCTTGGGACAGCAAAATTCACCCCTCCACTTT
NA	TRBV20-1	TRBJ2-7	few	CSATTTSHKLYEQYF	TGCAGTGCTACAACTACGTCTCACAAACTTTACGAGCAGTACTTC
NA	TRBV10-3	TRBJ1-2	few	CAISESTGSGYGYTF	TGTGCCATCAGTGAGTCCACAGGGAGTGGCTATGGCTACACCTTC
TRBD2	TRBV20-1	TRBJ2-3	NA	CSARDYGGVSDTQYF	TGCAGTGCTAGAGATTACGGGGGGGTTTCAGATACGCAGTATTTT
TRBD1	TRBV2	TRBJ2-3	NA	CASSEARGRSGTDTQYF	TGTGCCAGCAGTGAAGCGAGGGGGCGTAGCGGCACAGATACGCAGTATTTT
NA	TRBV12-3/TRBV12-4	TRBJ2-7	few	CASSLQGRSSYEQYF	TGTGCCAGCAGTCTACAGGGCCGGAGCTCCTACGAGCAGTACTTC
TRBD2	TRBV20-1	TRBJ2-6	NA	CSRSGLAGANVLTF	TGCAGTAGATCAGGACTAGCTGGGGCCAACGTCCTGACTTTC